The present T cell receptor (beta chain) was sequenced within a study of glioma-infiltrating T cells. Study outcomes and limitations: Gliomas, especially low-grade, showed above-expected tissue-blood divergence; non-neoplastic patients showed below.

This clonotype was recorded at least ten times. The antigen is unknown. V was cut by 3 bases and J by 5 bases, with 19 bases left in between. This CDR3 is built from 17 residues. CDR1 is LNHDA, CDR2 SQIVND, per germline (reference sequence). Amplification of TCR alpha and beta CDR3 regions from RNA used iRepertoire nested multiplex PCR. Input was roughly 100-450 ng of tissue mRNA or PBMC total RNA. MiXCR was run by TCRdb on the multiplex PCR reads, yielding one entry per CDR3 protein. The sample lists approximately 110,000 distinct CDR3 sequences, approximately 25% occurring once. The chain uses TRBV19 and TRBJ1-4; D not resolved. Sample: glioma tissue, nonneoplastic brain tissue, or PBMCs (not recorded which). This sequence was found in a human donor with low-grade glioma or glioblastoma, undergoing nonglioma brain surgery, or in good health (not recorded which). The CDR3 here is CASSMRTITLRNEKLFF. The CDR3 DNA sequence: TGTGCCAGTAGTATGCGGACCATAACGCTACGGAATGAAAAACTGTTTTTT.